This T cell receptor beta chain originates from a study of T cell responses to AZD1222 COVID-19 vaccine. General study findings and limits: Spike as a whole was targeted by vaccine-associated CD4 TCRs, dominant at 160-218 and 743-854. An increase in Spike-specific TCR breadth and depth was observed after two AZD1222 doses. Only 5 or 6 AZD1222 recipients were seropositive at baseline. Of spike-specific TCRs, nearly half reportedly target regions left unmutated in variants.

Worth noting for this clone: Antigen unknown.

Sequencing used immunoSEQ multiplex PCR; TCRdb keeps in-frame clones, though not all of them. The data contain roughly 120,000 clones, approximately 85% of them singletons. Germline CDR1 reads LNHDA; CDR2 reads SQIVND (reference sequence). V lost 8 bases and J lost 0; bases outside the gene matches: 5. The CDR3 runs to 14 residues. This sequence joins TRBV19 and TRBJ2-3; TRBD1 matches 7 bases. The origin of this receptor is an adult who received the AZD1222 COVID-19 vaccine. Sequences were derived from peripheral blood, sampled 28 days after the second AZD1222 dose. This CDR3 reads CASAKGASTDTQYF. CDR3 nucleotide sequence: TGTGCCAGTGCAAAGGGGGCTAGCACAGATACGCAGTATTTT. Variable domain in full (rest from reference TRBV19 and TRBJ2-3): DGGITQSPKYLFRKEGQNVTLSCEQNLNHDAMYWYRQDPGQGLRLIYYSQIVNDFQKGDIAEGYSVSREKKESFPLTVTSAQKNPTAFYLCASAKGASTDTQYFGPGTRLTVL.